This note documents a single T cell receptor beta chain sequence. Here immunoSEQ multiplex PCR was the method, and the copy in TCRdb shows in-frame clones only, minus some. This table has 85,000 to 95,000 clones, around 96% appearing once. This entry belongs to a study of cytomegalovirus exposure and HLA in healthy donors. The V gene end was trimmed by 1 base and the J gene end by 2 bases; junction bases not matched to a gene: 10. The germline V gene encodes CDR1 MGHRA and CDR2 YSYEKL. The CDR3 consists of 19 residues. The sample taken for sequencing was PBMCs. The receptor comes from a man aged 18-30 years in good health and CMV-seronegative. The rearrangement links TRBV4-1 to TRBJ2-3, with 12 bases lining up with TRBD2. CDR3 sequence: CASSQAVPGTSGPTDTQYF. The CDR3 nucleotides read TGCGCCAGCAGCCAAGCTGTCCCTGGGACTAGCGGGCCCACAGATACGCAGTATTTT.